What follows are 22 T cell receptor beta chains derived from one specimen sequenced in a study of blood T cell repertoires in COVID-19. Here immunoSEQ multiplex PCR was the method, and the copy in TCRdb shows in-frame clones only, minus some. The sample gives roughly 380,000 clones, roughly four fifths of which show up once; under 1.2% is in the top ten. Sequencing was carried out using peripheral blood. The receptors derive from a human donor with acute or convalescent COVID-19. The donor label of this sample is uncertain.

The rearrangement joins TRBV7-9 to TRBJ2-3; 12 nucleotides line up with TRBD2. Germline assignment: CDR1 SEHNR and CDR2 FQNEAQ (reference sequence). The CDR3 covers 19 residues. With 3 bases clipped from V and 3 bases from J, the junction kept 13 bases outside the gene matches. The CDR3 DNA is TGTGCCAGCAGCTTTGCCTCTAGCGGGGGGGCCATTACGACAGATACGCAGTATTTT. Translation gives CASSFASSGGAITTDTQYF. The full variable domain, in which reference TRBV7-9 and TRBJ2-3 provide the parts outside the CDR3, is DTGVSQNPRHKITKRGQNVTFRCDPISEHNRLYWYRQTLGQGPEFLTYFQNEAQLEKSRLLSDRFSAERPKGSFSTLEIQRTEQGDSAMYLCASSFASSGGAITTDTQYFGPGTRLTVL.

The V gene is TRBV3-1 (or the pseudogene TRBV3-2), the J gene TRBJ1-1; 8 positions agree with TRBD1. J lost 5 bases, V lost 4 bases, and 6 bases had no gene match. CDR3 size: 14 residues. Germline values: CDR1 LGHDT, CDR2 YNNKEL (reference sequence). This chain's CDR3 is CASSRQGATTEAFF. The CDR3 coding sequence is TGTGCCAGCAGCCGGCAGGGGGCGACGACTGAAGCTTTCTTT.

The chain employs TRBV27 and TRBJ1-1, with TRBD1 as a possible D gene (6 bases). The ends were cut back, 5 bases at V and 1 base at J, with 8 bases in the middle. Germline V lookup: CDR1 MNHEY, CDR2 SMNVEV (reference sequence). The CDR3 runs to 13 residues. CDR3 nucleotides: TGTGCCAGCAGTCCACAGGGGAACACTGAAGCTTTCTTT. Translated: CASSPQGNTEAFF.

The V gene is TRBV29-1, the J gene TRBJ1-2, with 10 bases identical to TRBD1. CDR1 is SQVTM, CDR2 ANQGSEA, per germline. The CDR3 sequence is 15 residues long. V dropped 6 bases and J dropped 6; count of bases not matched to a gene: 13. The CDR3 loop reads CSVRDRGGPGDGYTF. The CDR3 DNA is TGCAGCGTCCGGGACAGGGGCGGCCCTGGAGATGGCTACACCTTC. The entire variable domain, with the rest obtained from reference TRBV29-1 and TRBJ1-2, is as follows: SAVISQKPSRDICQRGTSLTIQCQVDSQVTMMFWYRQQPGQSLTLIATANQGSEATYESGFVIDKFPISRPNLTFSTLTVSNMSPEDSSIYLCSVRDRGGPGDGYTFGSGTRLTVV.

This clone was seen just once. V and J are TRBV19 and TRBJ1-2; 8 nucleotides align to TRBD1. The CDR3 runs to 14 residues. Trimming removed 6 bases from V and 8 bases from J; junction bases left unmatched: 11. Germline CDR1 reads LNHDA; CDR2 reads SQIVND (reference sequence). The CDR3 is CASSPQGARDGYTF. CDR3 in DNA: TGTGCCAGTAGCCCCCAGGGGGCGAGGGACGGCTACACCTTC.

The chain employs TRBV19 and TRBJ2-3; the D gene is possibly TRBD1 (6 bases). The germline gives CDR1 LNHDA, CDR2 SQIVND (reference sequence). V lost 10 bases and J lost 2, with 19 bases in between. The CDR3 spans 15 residues. CDR3 loop: CATSRMTGHTDTQYF. The CDR3 DNA reads TGTGCCACAAGCCGAATGACAGGCCACACAGATACGCAGTATTTT.

The rearrangement joins TRBV5-4 to TRBJ2-5; 8 positions agree with TRBD2. CDR1 is SGHNT, CDR2 YYREEE, per germline (reference sequence). With V trimmed by 4 bases and J by 0 bases, 8 bases remained unmatched. The CDR3 is 16 amino acids. The DNA of the CDR3 is TGTGCCAGCAGCCGGGCCTTAGCGGGGAACCAAGAGACCCAGTACTTC. Translation gives CASSRALAGNQETQYF.

CDR3 sequence (DNA): TGTGCCTGGAGGCCCACGGGACAACACTACGAGCAGTACTTC. It encodes CAWRPTGQHYEQYF. The V and J genes are TRBV30 and TRBJ2-7; possible D gene TRBD1, 6 bases. The ends were cut back, 3 bases at V and 3 bases at J, with 15 bases in the middle. From germline, CDR1 is GTSNPN and CDR2 SVGIG (reference sequence). The CDR3 is 14 residues long. The full variable domain, rest sourced from reference TRBV30 and TRBJ2-7, is SQTIHQWPATLVQPVGSPLSLECTVEGTSNPNLYWYRQAAGRGLQLLFYSVGIGQISSEVPQNLSASRPQDRQFILSSKKLLLSDSGFYLCAWRPTGQHYEQYFGPGTRLTVT.

V gene TRBV6-1 combines with J gene TRBJ2-3; 11 positions match TRBD2. The CDR3 runs 16 residues. From germline, CDR1 is MNHNS and CDR2 SASEGT. Trimming at V came to 2 bases and at J to 2 bases, leaving 3 bases not matched to a gene. The CDR3, as DNA: TGTGCCAGCAGTGAACTAGCGGGAGGCCTCACAGATACGCAGTATTTT. Its translation is CASSELAGGLTDTQYF.

The chain uses TRBV28 and TRBJ2-7; tentatively, D is TRBD2 (6 bases). Germline CDR1 and CDR2: MDHEN and SYDVKM. The V end lost 8 bases, the J end lost 4 bases, and 18 bases lay between the germline ends. The CDR3 contains 14 residues. CDR3 in amino acids: CASAPGGPLYEQYF. Here the CDR3 DNA reads TGTGCCAGCGCCCCCGGGGGTCCCCTTTACGAGCAGTACTTC. Full variable domain (rest looked up from reference TRBV28 and TRBJ2-7): DVKVTQSSRYLVKRTGEKVFLECVQDMDHENMFWYRQDPGLGLRLIYFSYDVKMKEKGDIPEGYSVSREKKERFSLILESASTNQTSMYLCASAPGGPLYEQYFGPGTRLTVT.

The chain links TRBV5-1 to TRBJ1-6, with D unresolved. V was trimmed by 4 bases and J by 10 bases, leaving 12 bases between them. CDR1 is SGHRS and CDR2 is YFSETQ in the germline V gene. The CDR3 has 13 residues. For the CDR3, the DNA is TGCGCCAGCAGCGCTCAGGAGGGATCACCCCTCCACTTT. This codes for CASSAQEGSPLHF.

The chain recombines TRBV3-1 (or the pseudogene TRBV3-2) with TRBJ2-1, with D possibly TRBD1 on 5 matching bases. V lost 4 bases and J 3 bases, leaving 16 bases between the germline ends. CDR1 is LGHDT and CDR2 is YNNKEL in the germline V gene (reference sequence). There are 16 residues in the CDR3. CDR3: CASSPYQGYFYNEQFF. In DNA, the CDR3 is TGTGCCAGCAGCCCTTATCAGGGTTACTTCTACAATGAGCAGTTCTTC.

The chain employs TRBV11-2 and TRBJ2-1, with 7 positions matching TRBD1. Germline V gives CDR1 SGHAT, CDR2 FQNNGV. The CDR3 covers 13 residues. Trimming at V came to 4 bases and at J to 14 bases, leaving 11 bases not matched to a gene. In DNA form, the CDR3 reads TGTGCCAGCAGCTCGGCACGGGCAGGGGGAGAGTTCTTC. Translation gives CASSSARAGGEFF. Full variable domain (missing parts from reference TRBV11-2 and TRBJ2-1): EAGVAQSPRYKIIEKRQSVAFWCNPISGHATLYWYQQILGQGPKLLIQFQNNGVVDDSQLPKDRFSAERLKGVDSTLKIQPAKLEDSAVYLCASSSARAGGEFFGPGTRLTVL.

The rearrangement joins TRBV11-1 to TRBJ2-2; TRBD1 agrees at 7 bases. The CDR3 is 15 residues long. Looked up from germline, CDR1 is SGHAT and CDR2 is FQDESV (reference sequence). The V segment lost 1 base and the J segment 5 bases; nucleotides outside the gene matches: 4. The CDR3 loop is CASSLEQGRTGELFF. The CDR3 nucleotides are TGTGCCAGCAGCTTAGAACAGGGGCGTACCGGGGAGCTGTTTTTT. Supplemented by reference TRBV11-1 and TRBJ2-2, the full variable domain reads EAEVAQSPRYKITEKSQAVAFWCDPISGHATLYWYRQILGQGPELLVQFQDESVVDDSQLPKDRFSAERLKGVDSTLKIQPAELGDSAMYLCASSLEQGRTGELFFGEGSRLTVL.

CDR3 residues: CASSTWDRGQVGTEAFF. In DNA, the CDR3 is TGTGCCAGCAGCACATGGGACAGGGGGCAGGTTGGCACTGAAGCTTTCTTT. The chain uses TRBV21-1 and TRBJ1-1; TRBD1 is the table's D call and was not checked against the DNA. TRBV21-1 is a documented pseudogene. This CDR3 is 17 amino acids long.

A single count supports this clone. The chain combines TRBV18 with TRBJ1-2, with D possibly being TRBD1 (5 bases). Germline V gene data show CDR1 as KGHSH and CDR2 as LQKENI. CDR3 size: 15 residues. V was clipped by 3 bases and J by 3 bases, with 14 bases between them. CDR3 DNA: TGTGCCAGCTCACCCCGCCAGGGAGGGTACTATGGCTACACCTTC. Its protein product is CASSPRQGGYYGYTF.

This chain connects TRBV7-9 to TRBJ1-5; D not resolved. The ends were cut back, 1 base at V and 0 bases at J, with 10 bases in the middle. The CDR3 totals 16 residues. The germline V gene encodes CDR1 SEHNR and CDR2 FQNEAQ (reference sequence). CDR3 nucleotides: TGTGCCAGCAGCTTAGGGGCAGGTTCTAGCAATCAGCCCCAGCATTTT. It codes for CASSLGAGSSNQPQHF.

J is TRBJ2-5 and V is TRBV5-4, with TRBD2 as a possible D gene (6 bases). Trimming took off 5 bases at V and 1 base at J, with 12 bases between the two ends. CDR1 SGHNT and CDR2 YYREEE come from the germline V gene (reference sequence). The CDR3 is made up of 14 amino acids. CDR3 DNA sequence: TGTGCCAGCAGGACCGGGGGAGCCCAAGAGACCCAGTACTTC. It codes for CASRTGGAQETQYF.

The gene calls are TRBV2 and TRBJ2-3; D remains ambiguous. The ends were cut back, 8 bases at V and 1 base at J, with 7 bases in the middle. Germline assignment: CDR1 SNHLY and CDR2 FYNNEI. This CDR3 contains 12 residues. The CDR3 DNA reads TGTGCCAGCCGGGTGGGCACAGATACGCAGTATTTT. Translation gives CASRVGTDTQYF.

The V gene is TRBV3-1 (or the pseudogene TRBV3-2), the J gene TRBJ1-1, with a weak D call TRBD1 (5 bases). Germline CDR1 and CDR2: LGHDT and YNNKEL (reference sequence). The V end lost 2 bases, the J end lost 1 base, and 11 bases lay between the germline ends. The CDR3 runs to 15 residues. CDR3: CASSQWGVGNTEAFF. CDR3 DNA: TGTGCCAGCAGCCAATGGGGGGTGGGGAACACTGAAGCTTTCTTT.

The chain couples TRBV7-7 to TRBJ2-2, with 9 bases aligning to TRBD2. The CDR3 extends over 16 amino acids. The V and J ends lost 5 bases and 1 base, in that order; junction bases with no gene match: 5. In germline, CDR1 is SSHAT, CDR2 FNYEAQ (reference sequence). CDR3 residues: CASSQAGGVNTGELFF. The CDR3 DNA is TGTGCCAGCAGCCAAGCGGGAGGCGTGAACACCGGGGAGCTGTTTTTT.

The DNA for the CDR3 is TGTGCCAGCAAAATTCGAGGGAACACCGGGGAGCTGTTTTTT. This encodes CASKIRGNTGELFF. This rearrangement joins TRBV7-9 to TRBJ2-2, with D unclear. Germline V gene data show CDR1 as SEHNR and CDR2 as FQNEAQ (reference sequence). The CDR3 totals 14 residues. Trimming removed 7 bases from V and 1 base from J, with 10 bases in between.